What follows are 5 T cell receptor beta chains derived from one specimen sequenced in a study of response to subunit inactivated influenza vaccine. TCRdb re-analysed the RT-PCR reads in MiXCR, keeping a single row per CDR3 protein. The table lists roughly 710,000 distinct CDR3 sequences, around 15% of them singletons, with 7.5% to 8% in the top ten. Sequencing was performed on PBMCs from blood, taken less than 15 days before vaccination. These receptors were obtained from a man aged 50-60 years who received an inactivated influenza vaccine.

This chain connects TRBV10-3 to TRBJ2-7; D unresolved. This CDR3 has 13 amino acids. V was shortened by 6 bases and J by 0 bases, with 9 bases between the two germline ends. Looked up from germline, CDR1 is ENHRY and CDR2 is SYGVKD. CDR3 nucleotide sequence: TGTGCCATCAGCCTGGATTCCTCCTACGAGCAGTACTTC. Residues: CAISLDSSYEQYF.

The chain combines TRBV12-3 or TRBV12-4 with TRBJ2-1; 14 positions match TRBD2. The CDR3 is 17 residues long. Germline trimming cut 5 bases from V and 2 bases from J; bases unmatched to any gene: 5. CDR3 nucleotides: TGTGCCAGCAGTGGACTAGCGGGAGGCACCGCCTACAATGAGCAGTTCTTC. Translated, it gives CASSGLAGGTAYNEQFF.

The chain links TRBV7-2 to TRBJ2-7; D might be TRBD2 (5 bases). This CDR3 is 16 amino acids long. V lost 3 bases to trimming and J lost 2 bases, with 17 bases between them. Per the germline V gene, CDR1 is SGHTA and CDR2 is FQGNSA. The CDR3 loop is CASSFLRSGGTYEQYF. The CDR3 DNA reads as TGTGCCAGCAGCTTCCTGAGGAGCGGAGGAACCTACGAGCAGTACTTC. Drawing the rest from reference TRBV7-2 and TRBJ2-7, the complete variable domain is GAGVSQSPSNKVTEKGKDVELRCDPISGHTALYWYRQSLGQGLEFLIYFQGNSAPDKSGLPSDRFSAERTGGSVSTLTIQRTQQEDSAVYLCASSFLRSGGTYEQYFGPGTRLTVT.

The chain has TRBV7-7 and TRBJ2-3, with 8 positions matching TRBD1. V gave up 5 bases and J gave up 4 bases; unmatched junction bases: 8. In germline, CDR1 is SSHAT, CDR2 FNYEAQ (reference sequence). This CDR3 has 15 residues. The CDR3 bases are TGTGCCAGCAGCGCCGGACAGGGTCGCGCAGATACGCAGTATTTT. It specifies CASSAGQGRADTQYF.

The chain is built from TRBV12-3 or TRBV12-4 and TRBJ2-1, with 14 nucleotides matching TRBD2. The ends lost 7 bases at V and 9 bases at J; junction bases unmatched: 8. The CDR3 extends over 15 amino acids. CDR3 region: CASTGGLAGVGEQFF. Here the CDR3 DNA reads TGTGCCAGCACCGGGGGACTAGCGGGAGTCGGTGAGCAGTTCTTC.